The T cell receptor (beta chain) under discussion was sequenced for a study of T-cell reconstitution after alpha-beta-depleted transplantation in children. CDR1 and CDR2 (germline): SGHDT, YYEEEE. V was clipped by 0 bases and J by 8 bases; unmatched bases: 10. CDR3 size: 16 residues. The study's findings and limits: Counts and diversity of T cells one year after transplant came mostly from newly produced T cells. The study reportedly traced alpha-beta T cells about two months after transplant to several hundred expanded graft clones.

Unique molecular identifiers were used to barcode this TCRbeta library. TCRdb independently ran MiXCR on the PCR reads; one entry per CDR3 protein. The sample records a few hundred thousand distinct CDR3 sequences, 43% being singletons. Notes on this clonotype: Its matching antigen is unknown.

This sequence was found in a girl aged 2 to 9 with aplastic anemia, due to receive a stem cell transplant. The sample here was PBMCs, taken before TCRalphabeta/CD19-depleted stem cell transplant. The chain carries TRBV5-6 and TRBJ2-1; 8 bases align to TRBD2. The CDR3 DNA sequence: TGTGCCAGCAGCTTGGCGTTAGCGGGGCCCATGGATGAGCAGTTCTTC. This codes for CASSLALAGPMDEQFF. The whole variable domain, filled in from reference TRBV5-6 and TRBJ2-1, reads DAGVTQSPTHLIKTRGQQVTLRCSPKSGHDTVSWYQQALGQGPQFIFQYYEEEERQRGNFPDRFSGHQFPNYSSELNVNALLLGDSALYLCASSLALAGPMDEQFFGPGTRLTVL.